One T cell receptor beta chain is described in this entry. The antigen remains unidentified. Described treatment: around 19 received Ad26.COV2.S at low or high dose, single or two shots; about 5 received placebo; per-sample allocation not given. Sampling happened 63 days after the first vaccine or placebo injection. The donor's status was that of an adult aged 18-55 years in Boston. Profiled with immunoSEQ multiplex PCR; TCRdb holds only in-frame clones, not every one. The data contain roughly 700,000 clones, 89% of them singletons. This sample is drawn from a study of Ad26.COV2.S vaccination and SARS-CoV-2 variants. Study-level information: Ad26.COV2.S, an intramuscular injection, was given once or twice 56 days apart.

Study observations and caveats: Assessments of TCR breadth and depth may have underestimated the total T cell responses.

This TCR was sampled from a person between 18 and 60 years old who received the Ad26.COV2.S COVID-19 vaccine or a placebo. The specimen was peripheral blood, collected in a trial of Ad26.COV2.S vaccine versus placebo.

In DNA form, the CDR3 reads TGTGCCAGCAGCCGCTACCGGGACAGGAGGAACACTGAAGCTTTCTTT. Translating gives CASSRYRDRRNTEAFF. The chain uses TRBV7-8 and TRBJ1-1; 8 bases agree with TRBD1. V lost 5 bases and J lost 1; bases outside the gene matches: 9. Germline values: CDR1 SGHVS, CDR2 FQNEAQ. There are 16 residues in the CDR3.